These T cell receptor beta chains were read from a single sample in a study of T cell responses to AZD1222 COVID-19 vaccine. Repertoires were generated with immunoSEQ multiplex PCR, while TCRdb's copy carries only in-frame clones and drops some. Of just over 95,000 clones in the sample, 85% to 90% are singletons; the top ten hold roughly 3.5%. The material was peripheral blood, obtained on day 0 of AZD1222 vaccination. Receptors were obtained from an adult in good health. The CDR3 runs from the conserved cysteine through the conserved F or W. D genes are given only for firm matches. A clone size is listed for some rows: how often the clone was seen (once, few, many), or a class if it is expanded.

-	TRBV7-9	once	TRBJ1-1	CASSRYTEAFF	TGTGCCAGCAGTAGATACACTGAAGCTTTCTTT
-	TRBV12-3/TRBV12-4	-	TRBJ1-1	CASTRGNTEAFF	TGTGCCAGCACCCGGGGGAACACTGAAGCTTTCTTT
-	TRBV6-2/TRBV6-3	-	TRBJ1-2	CASSYGGDKNYGYTF	TGTGCCAGCAGTTACGGGGGGGACAAAAACTATGGCTACACCTTC
-	TRBV6-5	-	TRBJ1-1	CASSLRGTLNTEAFF	TGTGCCAGCAGTTTACGGGGCACACTGAACACTGAAGCTTTCTTT
TRBD1	TRBV6-5	-	TRBJ2-7	CASRGDRDYEQYF	TGTGCCAGCAGGGGGGACAGAGACTACGAGCAGTACTTC
-	TRBV2	-	TRBJ1-5	CASSKQGGALIQPQHF	TGTGCCAGCAGTAAACAGGGTGGAGCGTTGATTCAGCCCCAGCATTTT
-	TRBV19	-	TRBJ2-3	CASSIGDTQYF	TGTGCCAGTAGTATAGGGGATACGCAGTATTTT
-	TRBV12-5	-	TRBJ2-2	CASGQGYTGELFF	TGTGCTAGTGGCCAAGGTTACACCGGGGAGCTGTTTTTT
TRBD1	TRBV4-1	-	TRBJ2-1	CASSHPGQVYNEQFF	TGCGCCAGCAGCCACCCGGGACAGGTTTACAATGAGCAGTTCTTC
TRBD2	TRBV6-6	-	TRBJ2-3	CASRGLAGDSTDTQYF	TGTGCCAGCAGAGGACTAGCGGGGGATAGCACAGATACGCAGTATTTT
TRBD1	TRBV5-1	-	TRBJ1-2	CASSLSGQAINYGYTF	TGCGCCAGCAGCTTGTCCGGACAGGCGATTAACTATGGCTACACCTTC
TRBD2	TRBV5-4	-	TRBJ2-1	CASRSGTSEYNEQFF	TGTGCCAGCAGGTCCGGGACTAGCGAGTACAATGAGCAGTTCTTC
TRBD1	TRBV30	-	TRBJ2-7	CAWNVGDRGSSYEQYF	TGTGCCTGGAACGTTGGGGACAGGGGAAGCTCCTACGAGCAGTACTTC
-	TRBV4-2	-	TRBJ1-2	CASSQEGGLDYGYTF	TGTGCCAGCAGCCAAGAAGGGGGGTTAGACTATGGCTACACCTTC
-	TRBV20-1	once	TRBJ2-5	CSAQDQETQYF	TGCAGTGCCCAGGACCAAGAGACCCAGTACTTC
-	TRBV10-3	-	TRBJ1-4	CAIRQGLTNEKLFF	TGTGCCATCAGACAGGGACTAACTAATGAAAAACTGTTTTTT
-	TRBV4-3	-	TRBJ2-1	CASSQGLGLGSYNEQFF	TGCGCCAGCAGCCAAGGACTGGGCTTGGGCTCCTACAATGAGCAGTTCTTC
-	TRBV7-8	-	TRBJ2-4	CASSLSSGTKNIQYF	TGTGCCAGCAGCTTAAGTTCAGGGACAAAAAACATTCAGTACTTC
TRBD1	TRBV6-1	few	TRBJ2-3	CASGGTGGQGTDTQYF	TGTGCCAGCGGTGGGACAGGGGGCCAGGGCACAGATACGCAGTATTTT
-	TRBV6-5	-	TRBJ2-7	CASSYSIARSYEQYF	TGTGCCAGCAGTTACTCGATCGCCAGATCCTACGAGCAGTACTTC
-	TRBV11-2	-	TRBJ1-2	CASSTLDSYGYTF	TGTGCCAGCAGCACCCTCGACAGCTATGGCTACACCTTC
-	TRBV7-9	many	TRBJ1-2	CASSLAARVRYTF	TGTGCCAGCAGCTTAGCGGCTAGGGTACGCTACACCTTC
-	TRBV30	-	TRBJ2-1	CAWRPGLTPLNEQFF	TGTGCCTGGAGACCGGGCCTTACACCCCTCAATGAGCAGTTCTTC
TRBD1	TRBV18	-	TRBJ1-2	CASSPGQGVFFDYGYTF	TGTGCCAGCTCACCCGGCCAGGGGGTTTTTTTCGACTATGGCTACACCTTC
-	TRBV28	-	TRBJ1-5	CASSLSRVYSNQPQHF	TGTGCCAGCAGTTTGTCCCGAGTTTATAGCAATCAGCCCCAGCATTTT
-	TRBV6-5	-	TRBJ1-6	CASSYRLDSYLHF	TGTGCCAGCAGTTACAGGCTGGACAGCTATCTCCACTTT
TRBD1	TRBV19	-	TRBJ1-2	CATLPGQGAYYGYTF	TGTGCCACCCTACCGGGACAGGGGGCCTACTATGGCTACACCTTC
TRBD1	TRBV6-6	-	TRBJ1-2	CASSWDRSYGYTF	TGTGCCAGCAGTTGGGACAGGAGTTATGGCTACACCTTC
TRBD1	TRBV18	-	TRBJ1-5	CASSLSPGTGANQPQHF	TGTGCCAGCTCACTCTCTCCCGGGACAGGGGCCAATCAGCCCCAGCATTTT
TRBD1	TRBV14	-	TRBJ1-2	CASSQHRQGPSGYTF	TGTGCCAGCAGCCAACATCGACAGGGTCCTAGCGGCTACACCTTC
TRBD1	TRBV10-3	-	TRBJ1-2	CAISQATGTGYGYTF	TGTGCCATCAGTCAAGCAACCGGGACAGGGTATGGCTACACCTTC
TRBD1	TRBV7-9	once	TRBJ1-5	CASSLGAGGDLRGNQPQHF	TGTGCCAGCAGCTTAGGAGCAGGGGGCGACCTTAGAGGCAATCAGCCCCAGCATTTT
-	TRBV28	-	TRBJ2-3	CASSLAGSFTDTQYF	TGTGCCAGCAGTTTAGCGGGTTCGTTCACAGATACGCAGTATTTT
-	TRBV6-5	-	TRBJ2-1	CASSYSKGQHGEQFF	TGTGCCAGCAGTTACTCGAAAGGACAGCACGGTGAGCAGTTCTTC
-	TRBV10-2	-	TRBJ2-2	CASKRGGLYTGELFF	TGCGCCAGCAAAAGGGGCGGGTTGTACACCGGGGAGCTGTTTTTT
-	TRBV5-1	-	TRBJ2-7	CASSLAGESYEQYF	TGCGCCAGCAGCTTGGCCGGGGAATCCTACGAGCAGTACTTC
TRBD1	TRBV5-1	-	TRBJ1-5	CASSPGQGRNQPQHF	TGCGCCAGCAGCCCGGGACAGGGGAGAAATCAGCCCCAGCATTTT
-	TRBV27	-	TRBJ1-5	CASSFIDGRYSNQPQHF	TGTGCCAGCAGTTTCATTGACGGACGGTATAGCAATCAGCCCCAGCATTTT
-	TRBV19	-	TRBJ1-2	CASSIPGQFNYGYTF	TGTGCCAGTAGTATACCCGGACAGTTCAACTATGGCTACACCTTC
-	TRBV2	-	TRBJ2-3	CASSEPLRTRGGDTQYF	TGTGCCAGCAGTGAACCATTAAGGACCAGGGGAGGAGATACGCAGTATTTT
-	TRBV2	-	TRBJ2-7	CASSRSTSSYEQYF	TGTGCCAGCTCGCGGAGCACAAGCTCCTACGAGCAGTACTTC
TRBD1	TRBV5-6	-	TRBJ1-1	CASSLLGTGGNTEAFF	TGTGCCAGCAGCTTGTTGGGGACAGGGGGGAACACTGAAGCTTTCTTT
-	TRBV3-1/TRBV3-2	-	TRBJ1-2	CASSLQLGGYTF	TGTGCCAGCAGCCTACAGTTGGGAGGCTACACCTTC
-	TRBV29-1	-	TRBJ2-5	CSYLDGPETQYF	TGCAGCTACCTGGACGGGCCAGAGACCCAGTACTTC
-	TRBV28	-	TRBJ1-4	CASSFSDTNEKLFF	TGTGCCAGCAGCTTCTCGGACACGAATGAAAAACTGTTTTTT
TRBD2	TRBV7-9	-	TRBJ2-2	CASSSLAGGFANTGELFF	TGTGCCAGCAGCTCGTTAGCGGGGGGCTTCGCGAACACCGGGGAGCTGTTTTTT
-	TRBV7-2	few	TRBJ2-7	CASSLRVELAYEQYF	TGTGCCAGCAGCCTACGGGTAGAGCTGGCCTACGAGCAGTACTTC
TRBD1	TRBV5-4	-	TRBJ2-5	CASSSRYGRGLGAQYF	TGTGCCAGCAGCTCCCGCTACGGCAGGGGGCTGGGGGCCCAGTACTTC
TRBD1	TRBV15	few	TRBJ2-3	CATSARTGRTDTQYF	TGTGCCACCAGCGCTCGGACAGGGAGGACAGATACGCAGTATTTT
TRBD1	TRBV27	-	TRBJ1-2	CASSGTGDRGLGGYTF	TGTGCCAGCAGTGGTACCGGGGACAGGGGTCTGGGTGGCTACACCTTC
-	TRBV1	-	TRBJ1-1	CTSSQSQGRLTEAFF	TGCACCAGCAGCCAATCTCAGGGACGGCTGACTGAAGCTTTCTTT
-	TRBV6-5	-	TRBJ1-1	CASSYSQGYRAFF	TGTGCCAGCAGTTACTCGCAGGGATATAGGGCTTTCTTT
-	TRBV28	-	TRBJ2-5	CASSSGSEKTQYF	TGTGCCAGCAGTTCAGGGTCAGAGAAGACCCAGTACTTC
-	TRBV18	-	TRBJ2-6	CASSPKEWGISGANVLTF	TGTGCCAGCTCACCCAAGGAGTGGGGGATCTCTGGGGCCAACGTCCTGACTTTC